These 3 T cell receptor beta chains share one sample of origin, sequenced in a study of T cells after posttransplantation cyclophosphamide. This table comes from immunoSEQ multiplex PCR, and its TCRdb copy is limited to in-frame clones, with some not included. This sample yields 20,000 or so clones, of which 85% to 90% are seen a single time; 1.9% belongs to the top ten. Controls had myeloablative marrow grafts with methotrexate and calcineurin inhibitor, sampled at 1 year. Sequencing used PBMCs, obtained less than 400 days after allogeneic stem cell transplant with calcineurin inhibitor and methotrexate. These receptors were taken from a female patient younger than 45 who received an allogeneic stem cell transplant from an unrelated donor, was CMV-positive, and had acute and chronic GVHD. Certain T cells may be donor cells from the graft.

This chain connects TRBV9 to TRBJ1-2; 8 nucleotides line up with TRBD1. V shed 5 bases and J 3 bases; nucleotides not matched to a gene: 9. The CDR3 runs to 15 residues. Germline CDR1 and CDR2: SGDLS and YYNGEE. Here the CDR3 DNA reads TGTGCCAGCAGGTATGGACAGGGTGGCGACTATGGCTACACCTTC. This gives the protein CASRYGQGGDYGYTF.

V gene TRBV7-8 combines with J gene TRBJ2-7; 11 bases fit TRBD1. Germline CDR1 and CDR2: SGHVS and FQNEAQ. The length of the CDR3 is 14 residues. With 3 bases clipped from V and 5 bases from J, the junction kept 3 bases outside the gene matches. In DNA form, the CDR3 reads TGTGCCAGCAGCTTCGGACAGGGGGCCCACGAGCAGTACGTC. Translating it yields CASSFGQGAHEQYV.

As DNA, the CDR3 is TGTGCCAGCAGTTACAGGGGATTCATGAACACTGAAGCTTTCTTT. This gives the protein CASSYRGFMNTEAFF. The J gene is TRBJ1-1, the V gene TRBV6-6; maybe TRBD1 (5 bases). The CDR3 spans 15 residues. V was shortened by 2 bases and J by 0 bases, with 10 bases between the two germline ends. Germline V gives CDR1 MNHNY, CDR2 SVGAGI (reference sequence).